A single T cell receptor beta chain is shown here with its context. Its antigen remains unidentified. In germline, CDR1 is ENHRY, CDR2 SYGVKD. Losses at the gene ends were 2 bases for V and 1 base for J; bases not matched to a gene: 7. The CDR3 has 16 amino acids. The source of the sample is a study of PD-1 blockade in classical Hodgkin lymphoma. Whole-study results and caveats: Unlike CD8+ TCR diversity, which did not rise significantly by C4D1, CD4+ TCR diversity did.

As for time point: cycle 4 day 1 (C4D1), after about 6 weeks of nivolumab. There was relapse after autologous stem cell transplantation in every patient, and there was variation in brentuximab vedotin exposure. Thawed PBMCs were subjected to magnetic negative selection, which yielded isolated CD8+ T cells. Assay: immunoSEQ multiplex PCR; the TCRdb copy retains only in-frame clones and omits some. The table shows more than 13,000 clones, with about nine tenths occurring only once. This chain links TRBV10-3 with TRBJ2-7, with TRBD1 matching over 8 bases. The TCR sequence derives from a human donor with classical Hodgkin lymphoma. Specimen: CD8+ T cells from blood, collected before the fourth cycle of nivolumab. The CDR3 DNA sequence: TGTGCCATCAGTGAGGCGACGACAGGGGTATCCTACGAGCAGTACTTC. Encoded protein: CAISEATTGVSYEQYF.